The 5 T cell receptor beta chains given below trace back to one sample, sequenced in a study of CD8+CD57+ T cells in acquired aplastic anemia. Both TCR beta VDJ combination and CDR3 sequence profiling were carried out. Genomic DNA was the template for this profiling. TCRdb re-analysed the reads in MiXCR, keeping a single row per CDR3 protein. The sample lists about 160,000 distinct CDR3 sequences; roughly 48% were seen once. By flow cytometry, patients selected for sequencing had shown an expansion of CD8+CD57+ cells. Sequencing was carried out using sorted CD4+, CD8+, or CD8+CD57+ T cells (not recorded which) from PBMCs. All receptors derive from a human donor with aplastic anemia.

The rearrangement links TRBV2 to TRBJ2-1; D gene uncertain. The germline CDR1 and CDR2 sequences are SNHLY and FYNNEI. CDR3 length: 14 amino acids. Between the trimmed V and J ends, which lost 5 bases and 4 bases, there was a span of 12 bases. The CDR3 DNA sequence: TGTGCCAGCAGTAACGGCGACATGTACAATGAGCAGTTCTTC. The encoded protein is CASSNGDMYNEQFF.

The chain combines TRBV2 with TRBJ2-7, with D perhaps matching TRBD2 (6 bases). The CDR3 spans 13 residues. Germline V gene lookup returns CDR1 SNHLY and CDR2 FYNNEI. V lost 5 bases and J lost 2, with 10 bases in between. CDR3 DNA: TGTGCCAGCAGTTACGGGGGAACCTACGAGCAGTACTTC. Protein product: CASSYGGTYEQYF.

The V and J genes are TRBV4-2 and TRBJ2-1, with unresolved D. With 1 base removed from V and 1 base from J, the gap between germline ends came to 8 bases. The CDR3 covers 15 residues. CDR1 is LGHNA and CDR2 is YNFKEQ in the germline V gene. CDR3 bases: TGTGCCAGCAGCCAAGGAGATTTGTCCTACAATGAGCAGTTCTTC. This encodes CASSQGDLSYNEQFF.

The rearrangement joins TRBV25-1 to TRBJ2-2; D may be TRBD2 (7 bases). Germline V CDR1 and CDR2: MGHDK, SYGVNS. Trimming removed 6 bases from V and 6 bases from J, with 17 bases in between. The CDR3 sequence is 15 residues long. The CDR3 protein is CASRGGARDAGELFF. DNA for the CDR3: TGTGCCAGCAGGGGGGGGGCAAGGGATGCCGGGGAGCTGTTTTTT.

CDR3 loop: CASTPTHLEFNEQFF. The CDR3 coding sequence is TGTGCCAGTACCCCTACCCATCTTGAATTCAATGAGCAGTTCTTC. The chain couples TRBV19 to TRBJ2-1; D gene uncertain. Germline V lookup: CDR1 LNHDA, CDR2 SQIVND (reference sequence). This CDR3 comprises 15 residues. V was cut by 7 bases and J by 6 bases, with 19 bases left in between.